A selection of T cell receptor beta chains follows, all from one sample in a study of cytomegalovirus exposure and HLA in healthy donors. Using immunoSEQ multiplex PCR, the repertoire was profiled, and TCRdb retains in-frame clones only, with some absent. In the table there are fewer than 100,000 clones, approximately 90% of which are singletons. What was sequenced was PBMCs. These receptors were obtained from a young man in good health and CMV-seronegative. Both conserved end residues are part of each CDR3. The order of the fields is D gene, clone size, J gene, V gene, CDR3 DNA, CDR3 protein. The D gene is left open where the match is weak. Only part of the rows carry a size: once, few, many, or a class if the clone is expanded.

D: .; size: .; J: TRBJ2-1; V: TRBV7-8; DNA: TGTGCCAGCAGCCTTAGTTTCGATGAGCAGTTCTTC; CDR3: CASSLSFDEQFF
D: .; size: .; J: TRBJ1-1; V: TRBV6-5; DNA: TGTGCCAGCAGGTCAGGGAACACTGAAGCTTTCTTT; CDR3: CASRSGNTEAFF
D: TRBD1; size: .; J: TRBJ2-7; V: TRBV6-6; DNA: TGTGCCAGCGCGGGACAGGGGATATACGAGCAGTACTTC; CDR3: CASAGQGIYEQYF
D: .; size: .; J: TRBJ1-1; V: TRBV9; DNA: TGTGCCAGCAGCGTCTGGGGGGTAAGGACTGAAGCTTTCTTT; CDR3: CASSVWGVRTEAFF
D: TRBD2; size: once; J: TRBJ2-1; V: TRBV4-2; DNA: TGTGCCAGCAGCTCCGGGACTAGCGGTTCCTACAATGAGCAGTTCTTC; CDR3: CASSSGTSGSYNEQFF
D: .; size: .; J: TRBJ1-1; V: TRBV27; DNA: TGTGCCAGCAGTACCACAGGATACACTGAAGCTTTCTTT; CDR3: CASSTTGYTEAFF
D: .; size: few; J: TRBJ2-7; V: TRBV28; DNA: TGTGCCAGCATCCAGGGGGGACAGACCAACGAGCAGTACTTC; CDR3: CASIQGGQTNEQYF
D: .; size: once; J: TRBJ1-3; V: TRBV2; DNA: TGTGCCAGCAGGGCAGGACAGTCCTCTGGAAACACCATATATTTT; CDR3: CASRAGQSSGNTIYF
D: TRBD1; size: .; J: TRBJ2-7; V: TRBV28; DNA: TGTGCCAGCAGTCCTCGCTCGGGACAGGAAACCTACGAGCAGTACTTC; CDR3: CASSPRSGQETYEQYF
D: .; size: .; J: TRBJ2-2; V: TRBV11-3; DNA: TGTGCCAGCAGCTTAGAAGGGCGGGGCAAGGGGGCGGCCGGGGAGCTGTTTTTT; CDR3: CASSLEGRGKGAAGELFF
D: TRBD1; size: .; J: TRBJ1-1; V: TRBV14; DNA: TGTGCCAGCAGCGCCTCCACAGGGGGCACTGAAGCTTTCTTT; CDR3: CASSASTGGTEAFF
D: .; size: .; J: TRBJ1-6; V: TRBV15; DNA: TGTGCCACCAGCTACAAAGTCGATTCACCCCTCCACTTT; CDR3: CATSYKVDSPLHF
D: .; size: .; J: TRBJ2-1; V: TRBV11-2; DNA: TGTGCCAGCAGCTTAGAGAGGCTAGCCAACAATGAGCAGTTCTTC; CDR3: CASSLERLANNEQFF
D: TRBD2; size: .; J: TRBJ2-3; V: TRBV11-2; DNA: TGTGCCAGCAGCTTAGGTGGGGGAGGGGTAGTCACAGATACGCAGTATTTT; CDR3: CASSLGGGGVVTDTQYF
D: .; size: .; J: TRBJ2-1; V: TRBV6-1; DNA: TGTGCCAGCAGTGAGGGGGGTGGAGAAAGATACAATGAGCAGTTCTTC; CDR3: CASSEGGGERYNEQFF
D: TRBD1; size: .; J: TRBJ1-5; V: TRBV5-6; DNA: TGTGCCAGCGGCGGGGACAGGGGTCAGCCCCAGCATTTT; CDR3: CASGGDRGQPQHF
D: .; size: .; J: TRBJ1-3; V: TRBV28; DNA: TGTGCCAGCAACCAGGGACAAGCCTACTCTGGAAACACCATATATTTT; CDR3: CASNQGQAYSGNTIYF
D: TRBD2; size: few; J: TRBJ2-3; V: TRBV6-1; DNA: TGTGCCAGCAGTGAAGCGGGGGGGGGAAAAGATACGCAGTATTTT; CDR3: CASSEAGGGKDTQYF
D: .; size: once; J: TRBJ2-2; V: TRBV7-3; DNA: TGTGCCAGCAGTCAGGGATTGGGGACCGGGGAGCTGTTTTTT; CDR3: CASSQGLGTGELFF
D: .; size: .; J: TRBJ2-7; V: TRBV6-5; DNA: TGTGCCAGCAGTTACACGAAACAGGTCTACGAGCAGTACTTC; CDR3: CASSYTKQVYEQYF
D: TRBD1; size: .; J: TRBJ1-5; V: TRBV5-6; DNA: TGTGCCAGCAGCCGACAGGGGGTCCTAAATCAGCCCCAGCATTTT; CDR3: CASSRQGVLNQPQHF
D: .; size: .; J: TRBJ2-7; V: TRBV25-1; DNA: TGTGCCAGCAAGGACAGTTCCTACGAGCAGTACTTC; CDR3: CASKDSSYEQYF
D: TRBD2; size: .; J: TRBJ2-1; V: TRBV9; DNA: TGTGCCAGCAGCGTAGAGGCTAGCGGGAGGGCCCGTGAGCAGTTCTTC; CDR3: CASSVEASGRAREQFF
D: TRBD2; size: .; J: TRBJ2-5; V: TRBV6-1; DNA: TGTGCCAGCCTCCAACTAGCGGGGGTCCCAGAGACCCAGTACTTC; CDR3: CASLQLAGVPETQYF
D: .; size: .; J: TRBJ1-4; V: TRBV11-1; DNA: TGTGCCAGCAGCTCAACAGGACAGTACGGGGAAAAACTGTTTTTT; CDR3: CASSSTGQYGEKLFF
D: TRBD2; size: .; J: TRBJ2-1; V: TRBV6-1; DNA: TGTGCCAGCAGTGAAACGGGAGGCAATGAGCAGTTCTTC; CDR3: CASSETGGNEQFF
D: .; size: .; J: TRBJ1-2; V: TRBV28; DNA: TGTGCCAGCGGAAGTGGAACCCCCACAGGGATGATAGGGTATGGCTACACCTTC; CDR3: CASGSGTPTGMIGYGYTF
D: TRBD1; size: .; J: TRBJ2-3; V: TRBV9; DNA: TGTGCCAGCAGCCCCACCCTTGGAGGGACAGGATTCACAGATACGCAGTATTTT; CDR3: CASSPTLGGTGFTDTQYF
D: .; size: once; J: TRBJ2-7; V: TRBV27; DNA: TGTGCCAGCAGTTTAGTAGCGGAGGCCTACGAGCAGTACTTC; CDR3: CASSLVAEAYEQYF
D: .; size: .; J: TRBJ1-1; V: TRBV5-1; DNA: TGCGCCAGCAGCTTGGCGGGGGTTTCCATGAACACTGAAGCTTTCTTT; CDR3: CASSLAGVSMNTEAFF
D: TRBD1; size: .; J: TRBJ2-7; V: TRBV11-2; DNA: TGTGCCAGCAGCTTAGATCTAGGGGGCGAGGGATACTCCTACGAGCAGTACTTC; CDR3: CASSLDLGGEGYSYEQYF
D: TRBD1; size: once; J: TRBJ2-1; V: TRBV7-3; DNA: TGTGCCAGCAGCCTGACTGGACAGGGACTGGATGAGCAGTTCTTC; CDR3: CASSLTGQGLDEQFF